The entry below gives a single TCR beta chain sequence along with its context. The antigen is not known. This record comes from a study of vaccination and CD4 T cells after COVID-19. Treatment: roughly ten-day PBMC culture with coronavirus spike peptide pools or control peptides (ViraFEST assay). The CDR3 is made up of 20 amino acids. Germline V lookup: CDR1 SGHTA, CDR2 FQGNSA. J gave up 1 base and V 1 base, and 15 bases lay outside the gene matches. Cultured CD4+ T-cell DNA underwent Oncomine TCR Beta short-read sequencing. TCRdb ran MiXCR on the PCR reads and lists one entry per CDR3 protein. The table includes around 13,000 distinct CDR3 sequences, 40% to 65% detected once.

The chain uses TRBV7-2 and TRBJ2-5; 10 bases are a match to TRBD2. Sequencing used CD4+ T cells from blood, cultured in vitro. This clonotype was sampled from a human donor who had recovered from COVID-19. In nucleotides, the CDR3 is TGTGCCAGCAGCTTAGGGGCGCTAGCGGGAGTTATAGGGCTCCAAGAGACCCAGTACTTC. Translation gives CASSLGALAGVIGLQETQYF.